The 31 T cell receptor beta chains below all came from one sample that was sequenced in a study of human T cells and chemical hapten exposure. MiXCR, applied by TCRdb to the RACE reads, yields one record per CDR3 protein. The sample has tens of thousands of distinct CDR3 sequences; 10% are singletons. Noted time point: pre-sensitization, week 0. Treatment meaning: therapeutic diphenylcyclopropenone sensitization with weekly scalp DPC. Total RNA came from unfractionated whole blood. The sample was whole blood, taken in connection with sensitization to the hapten diphenylcyclopropenone (DPC). The receptors here all came from a man in his forties or fifties with alopecia areata. Some clones in this sample may be carry-over from other donors' samples.

This sequence joins TRBV5-1 and TRBJ2-3; D uncertain. The CDR3 runs 11 residues. V was pared by 3 bases and J by 8 bases, with 7 bases between. Per the germline V gene, CDR1 is SGHRS and CDR2 is YFSETQ. The CDR3 nucleotides read TGCGCCAGCAGCTCAGTGGGTACGCAGTATTTT. This gives the protein CASSSVGTQYF. Drawing the rest from reference TRBV5-1 and TRBJ2-3, the complete variable domain is KAGVTQTPRYLIKTRGQQVTLSCSPISGHRSVSWYQQTPGQGLQFLFEYFSETQRNKGNFPGRFSGRQFSNSRSEMNVSTLELGDSALYLCASSSVGTQYFGPGTRLTVL.

This CDR3 is CASSFGGAGNTEAFF. CDR3 bases: TGTGCCAGCAGTTTTGGGGGGGCTGGGAACACTGAAGCTTTCTTT. The chain uses TRBV28 and TRBJ1-1; a weak D match, TRBD1 (6 bases). V was pared by 3 bases and J by 1 base, with 12 bases between. The CDR3 contains 15 residues. The germline V gene encodes CDR1 MDHEN and CDR2 SYDVKM.

In this sample, this clonotype turned up a few times. The genes are TRBV7-8 and TRBJ1-1, with D perhaps matching TRBD1 (6 bases). From germline, CDR1 is SGHVS and CDR2 FQNEAQ. This CDR3 is 13 amino acids long. Deletions cut 5 bases from V and 1 base from J, with 8 bases between. The CDR3 sequence: CASSRQENTEAFF. CDR3 coding DNA: TGTGCCAGCAGCCGACAGGAGAACACTGAAGCTTTCTTT.

This clonotype was recorded many times. The rearrangement links TRBV12-3 or TRBV12-4 to TRBJ2-5; the D gene is possibly TRBD2 (7 bases). V was clipped by 8 bases and J by 1 base, with 20 bases between them. The CDR3 consists of 16 residues. CDR3 residues: CASALGGRAVQETQYF. CDR3 bases: TGTGCCAGCGCCCTAGGGGGGAGGGCTGTCCAAGAGACCCAGTACTTC.

This clonotype was observed many times. The rearrangement uses TRBV2 and TRBJ1-2, with TRBD1 identical over 7 bases. This CDR3 comprises 15 residues. Germline CDR1 is SNHLY and CDR2 is FYNNEI. Trimming at V came to 0 bases and at J to 5 bases, leaving 6 bases not matched to a gene. CDR3 bases: TGTGCCAGCAGTGAAGCCCGCGAGACAGGGTATGGCTACACCTTC. Amino acids: CASSEARETGYGYTF.

V usage is TRBV5-1 and J usage is TRBJ1-1, with D possibly TRBD1 on 5 matching bases. Germline loops: CDR1 SGHRS, CDR2 YFSETQ. The CDR3 has 14 residues. Trimming cost V 5 bases and J 1 base, with 12 bases left between them. As DNA, the CDR3 is TGCGCCAGCAGTCTAGGACACCAGAACACTGAAGCTTTCTTT. Protein: CASSLGHQNTEAFF.

This clonotype was seen many times. The chain joins TRBV3-1 to TRBJ1-1; D is undetermined. The germline V gene has CDR1 LGHDT and CDR2 YNNKEL (reference sequence). The CDR3 has 14 residues. Deletions cut 4 bases from V and 1 base from J, with 10 bases between. The CDR3 here is CASSLSTGNTEAFF. CDR3 nucleotides: TGTGCCAGCAGCCTATCGACGGGGAACACTGAAGCTTTCTTT.

The chain joins TRBV7-9 to TRBJ2-5; 8 bases are shared with TRBD1. This CDR3 has 17 residues. Germline lookup yields CDR1 SEHNR and CDR2 FQNEAQ (reference sequence). Unmatched junction bases numbered 12, after V lost 4 bases and J lost 2 bases. CDR3 coding DNA: TGTGCCAGCAGCTCGACCCGGACAGGGACCTCGCAAGAGACCCAGTACTTC. Protein product: CASSSTRTGTSQETQYF.

This clonotype was observed many times. The V and J genes are TRBV6-1 and TRBJ2-1; the D gene is possibly TRBD2 (6 bases). In germline, CDR1 is MNHNS, CDR2 SASEGT. Trimming removed 0 bases at V and 4 bases at J, with 13 bases between. CDR3 length: 16 residues. The CDR3 protein is CASSEALGLEYNEQFF. In DNA form, the CDR3 reads TGTGCCAGCAGTGAAGCTCTGGGACTGGAATACAATGAGCAGTTCTTC.

The chain recombines TRBV30 with TRBJ2-1; D call uncertain. The CDR3 contains 14 residues. From germline, CDR1 is GTSNPN and CDR2 SVGIG (reference sequence). V lost 1 base, J lost 5 bases, and 12 bases lay in between. CDR3 nucleotides: TGTGCCTGGAGTGGTACTACCCTAGACAATGAGCAGTTCTTC. Translating gives CAWSGTTLDNEQFF.

With regard to this clonotype: A much larger clone is a single base away; this may be a read error. This rearrangement joins TRBV20-1 to TRBJ2-7; 7 positions match TRBD1. The ends lost 2 bases at V and 4 bases at J; junction bases unmatched: 5. The CDR3 covers 13 residues. In germline, CDR1 is DFQATT, CDR2 SNEGSKA (reference sequence). The CDR3 nucleotides are TGCAGTGCTAGAACAGGGGTAATATACGAGCAGTACTTC. It is translated as CSARTGVIYEQYF.

This clonotype was observed a few times. V and J are TRBV7-2 and TRBJ2-1; 8 bases fit TRBD2. Germline values: CDR1 SGHTA, CDR2 FQGNSA. Germline trimming cut 3 bases from V and 6 bases from J; bases unmatched to any gene: 4. CDR3 size: 14 residues. CDR3 bases: TGTGCCAGCAGCTTTACGGGAGGGTTCAATGAGCAGTTCTTC. Its protein product is CASSFTGGFNEQFF.

The CDR3 reads CSVLPAGVIDTQYF. CDR3 DNA: TGCAGCGTTCTTCCAGCGGGAGTTATAGATACGCAGTATTTT. This chain links TRBV29-1 with TRBJ2-3; 8 bases match TRBD2. The V and J ends lost 5 bases and 5 bases, in that order; junction bases with no gene match: 9. The CDR3 has 14 amino acids. Looked up from germline, CDR1 is SQVTM and CDR2 is ANQGSEA.

The chain carries TRBV4-2 and TRBJ1-2, with a weak D call TRBD1 (5 bases). The CDR3 contains 16 residues. Germline CDR1 is LGHNA and CDR2 is YNFKEQ. V was clipped by 4 bases and J by 6 bases, with 21 bases between them. The CDR3, as DNA: TGTGCCAGCAGCCGCGAAGGAGGGGAGTTGAAGGATGGCTACACCTTC. Residues: CASSREGGELKDGYTF.

The gene calls are TRBV5-1 and TRBJ2-2, with TRBD2 identical over 7 bases. The CDR3 sequence is 15 residues long. J was trimmed by 0 bases and V by 4 bases; bases with no gene match: 3. CDR1 and CDR2 (germline): SGHRS, YFSETQ. CDR3 residues: CASSGLAANTGELFF. The CDR3 region has the DNA TGCGCCAGCAGCGGGCTAGCGGCGAACACCGGGGAGCTGTTTTTT.

The sample holds a few counts of this clonotype. This chain connects TRBV29-1 to TRBJ1-3, with D perhaps TRBD1 (5 bases). The CDR3 has 12 amino acids. Germline values: CDR1 SQVTM, CDR2 ANQGSEA. Trimming stripped 6 bases from V and 3 bases from J, with 9 bases between. Here the CDR3 reads CSVRDGGNTIYF. CDR3 coding DNA: TGCAGCGTAAGGGACGGTGGAAACACCATATATTTT.

This clonotype was seen at least ten times. V gene TRBV7-9 combines with J gene TRBJ2-7, with D possibly matching TRBD2 (6 bases). The CDR3 is 14 amino acids. V was clipped by 8 bases and J by 7 bases, with 21 bases between them. CDR1 SEHNR and CDR2 FQNEAQ come from the germline V gene (reference sequence). The CDR3 sequence: CASGLGGGEGEQYF. In nucleotides, the CDR3 is TGTGCCAGCGGGCTCGGCGGCGGGGAAGGAGAGCAGTACTTC.

The chain combines TRBV10-2 with TRBJ2-1; 14 positions match TRBD2. Losses at the gene ends were 7 bases for V and 7 bases for J; bases not matched to a gene: 12. This CDR3 contains 17 residues. The V gene's germline CDR1 is WSHSY and CDR2 SAAADI. The CDR3 nucleotides are TGCGCCAGCATATACTCATCCGGGACTAGCGGGAGTAATGAGCAGTTCTTC. Its protein product is CASIYSSGTSGSNEQFF.

The chain employs TRBV29-1 and TRBJ2-1, with 14 bases lining up with TRBD2. This CDR3 has 16 amino acids. The germline V gene has CDR1 SQVTM and CDR2 ANQGSEA. After removal of 7 bases from V and 4 bases from J, the junction contained 9 bases not matched to a gene. The CDR3 DNA sequence: TGCAGCGGGACGACGGGGACTAGCGGGAGATACAATGAGCAGTTCTTC. Protein: CSGTTGTSGRYNEQFF.

This clonotype was recorded many times. The V gene is TRBV28, the J gene TRBJ1-2, with D possibly TRBD1 on 6 matching bases. Between the trimmed V and J ends, which lost 7 bases and 8 bases, there was a span of 14 bases. The germline CDR1 and CDR2 sequences are MDHEN and SYDVKM. The CDR3 contains 12 residues. This CDR3 reads CASTTQGKGYTF. In DNA, the CDR3 is TGTGCCAGCACCACCCAGGGGAAGGGCTACACCTTC.

This clonotype appeared a few times. The V and J genes are TRBV28 and TRBJ2-2; D unclear. The CDR3 runs 15 residues. Per the germline V gene, CDR1 is MDHEN and CDR2 is SYDVKM. Trimming shortened V by 1 base and J by 1 base, and 7 bases separated the two germline ends. The CDR3 sequence is CASSLLGKNTGELFF. The DNA for the CDR3 is TGTGCCAGCAGTTTATTGGGCAAGAACACCGGGGAGCTGTTTTTT.

V and J are TRBV2 and TRBJ1-2, with 8 bases matching TRBD1. J lost 3 bases, V lost 3 bases, and 3 bases had no gene match. This CDR3 comprises 14 residues. Germline lookup yields CDR1 SNHLY and CDR2 FYNNEI. CDR3 in amino acids: CASSEQGAHYGYTF. The CDR3 DNA reads TGTGCCAGCAGTGAGCAGGGGGCTCACTATGGCTACACCTTC.

This clonotype was observed many times. The V and J genes are TRBV19 and TRBJ1-5; 7 bases align to TRBD1. This CDR3 contains 14 residues. Looked up from germline, CDR1 is LNHDA and CDR2 is SQIVND (reference sequence). Trimming took 5 bases from V and 0 from J; bases not matched to a gene: 1. The CDR3 DNA reads as TGTGCCAGTAGTGGGACAGATAGCAATCAGCCCCAGCATTTT. Translation: CASSGTDSNQPQHF.

Of note for this clonotype: This sequence may be a read error, since a much larger clone differs from it by one base. V gene TRBV2 combines with J gene TRBJ2-3; a possible D gene is TRBD2 (6 bases). V dropped 6 bases and J dropped 4 bases, with 11 bases sitting between them. The CDR3 consists of 13 residues. Germline lookup yields CDR1 SNHLY and CDR2 FYNNEI. CDR3 in amino acids: CASRAGRADTQYF. The CDR3 DNA reads as TGTGCCAGCAGGGCGGGACGGGCAGATACGCAGTATTTT.

V is TRBV3-1 and J is TRBJ1-6; TRBD1 might be the D (5 bases). The CDR3 sequence is 15 residues long. Per germline, CDR1 LGHDT and CDR2 YNNKEL (reference sequence). The germline V and J ends were trimmed by 1 base and 7 bases, with 11 bases remaining between them. CDR3 residues: CASSQGQYKNSPLHF. In DNA, the CDR3 is TGTGCCAGCAGCCAAGGACAGTACAAAAATTCACCCCTCCACTTT.

This sequence joins TRBV29-1 and TRBJ2-1, with 14 bases lining up with TRBD2. Germline V CDR1 and CDR2: SQVTM, ANQGSEA. V lost 7 bases and J lost 6; bases outside the gene matches: 8. The CDR3 runs 15 residues. This chain's CDR3 is CSAGTSGSYGNEQFF. The CDR3 DNA is TGCAGCGCAGGGACTAGCGGGAGCTACGGCAATGAGCAGTTCTTC.

This clonotype was observed many times. The chain joins TRBV7-9 to TRBJ2-7; a weak D match, TRBD2 (6 bases). V lost 2 bases, J lost 4 bases, and 12 bases lay in between. CDR3 length: 14 amino acids. Germline loops: CDR1 SEHNR, CDR2 FQNEAQ (reference sequence). CDR3 loop: CASSLPAGPYEQYF. The CDR3 DNA is TGTGCCAGCAGCTTACCTGCGGGACCATACGAGCAGTACTTC.

This clonotype was detected ten times or more. The V call is TRBV7-8, the J call TRBJ2-2; 12 nucleotides align to TRBD2. CDR1 and CDR2 (germline): SGHVS, FQNEAQ. With V trimmed by 5 bases and J by 7 bases, 8 bases remained unmatched. The CDR3 consists of 16 residues. Here the CDR3 reads CASSMGTSGWNGELFF. In DNA, the CDR3 is TGTGCCAGCAGCATGGGGACTAGCGGGTGGAACGGGGAGCTGTTTTTT.

This clonotype came up a few times. J is TRBJ2-4 and V is TRBV6-5, with 10 bases matching TRBD1. Per the germline V gene, CDR1 is MNHEY and CDR2 is SVGAGI. The CDR3 extends over 15 amino acids. V gave up 6 bases and J gave up 1 base; unmatched junction bases: 3. In nucleotides, the CDR3 is TGTGCCAGCAGCCCGGGACAGGGGGCCAAAAACATTCAGTACTTC. Encoded protein: CASSPGQGAKNIQYF.

This clonotype was counted at least ten times. This chain connects TRBV20-1 to TRBJ2-4, with 7 bases matching TRBD1. Looked up from germline, CDR1 is DFQATT and CDR2 is SNEGSKA (reference sequence). CDR3 length: 12 residues. J was trimmed by 7 bases and V by 6 bases; bases with no gene match: 6. For the CDR3, the DNA is TGCAGTGCCCACTTACAGGGGAACATTCAGTACTTC. Encoded protein: CSAHLQGNIQYF.

This clonotype has ten or more counts. The genes are TRBV28 and TRBJ2-3, with 14 nucleotides matching TRBD2. J gave up 4 bases and V 5 bases, and 5 bases lay outside the gene matches. CDR1 and CDR2 (germline): MDHEN, SYDVKM. The CDR3 totals 16 residues. CDR3 DNA sequence: TGTGCCAGCAGTGGGGGGACTAGCGGGAGATCAGATACGCAGTATTTT. This sequence encodes CASSGGTSGRSDTQYF.